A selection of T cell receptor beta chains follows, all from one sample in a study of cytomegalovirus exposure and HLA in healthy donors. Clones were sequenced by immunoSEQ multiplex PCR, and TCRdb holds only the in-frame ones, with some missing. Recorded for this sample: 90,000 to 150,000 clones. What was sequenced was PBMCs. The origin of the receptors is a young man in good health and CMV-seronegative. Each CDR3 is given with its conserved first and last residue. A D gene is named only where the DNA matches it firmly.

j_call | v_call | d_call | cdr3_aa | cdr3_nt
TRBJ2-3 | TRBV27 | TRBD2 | CASSDQQREVASGTDTQYF | TGTGCCAGCAGTGACCAGCAGCGGGAGGTGGCCAGCGGCACAGATACGCAGTATTTT
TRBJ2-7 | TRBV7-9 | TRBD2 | CASSSLIAGVPEQYF | TGTGCCAGCAGCAGCTTAATAGCGGGGGTTCCCGAGCAGTACTTC
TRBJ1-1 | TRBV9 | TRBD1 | CASSVQGGTEAFF | TGTGCCAGCAGCGTTCAGGGGGGCACTGAAGCTTTCTTT
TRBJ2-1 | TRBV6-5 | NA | CASSYGHEENEQFF | TGTGCCAGCAGTTACGGCCACGAGGAGAATGAGCAGTTCTTC
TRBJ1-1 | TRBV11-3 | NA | CASSLEGRLNTEAFF | TGTGCCAGCAGCTTAGAGGGCAGGCTGAACACTGAAGCTTTCTTT
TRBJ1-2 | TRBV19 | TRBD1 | CASSLYEGTGGDGYTF | TGTGCCAGTAGCTTGTACGAGGGGACAGGGGGCGATGGCTACACCTTC
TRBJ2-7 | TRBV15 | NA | CATSRGTDSYEQYF | TGTGCCACCAGCAGAGGGACAGACTCATACGAGCAGTACTTC
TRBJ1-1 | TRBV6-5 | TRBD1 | CASSYSQGADTEAFF | TGTGCCAGCAGTTACTCGCAGGGGGCAGACACTGAAGCTTTCTTT
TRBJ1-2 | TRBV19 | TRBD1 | CASSTIETGGRGYTF | TGTGCCAGTAGCACCATCGAAACAGGGGGACGTGGCTACACCTTC
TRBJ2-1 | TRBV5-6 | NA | CASSYGTGSYNEQFF | TGTGCCAGCAGCTACGGGACTGGCTCCTACAATGAGCAGTTCTTC
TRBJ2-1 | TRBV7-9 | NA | CASSLSSGSSYNEQFF | TGTGCCAGCAGCTTAAGTAGCGGTAGCTCCTACAATGAGCAGTTCTTC
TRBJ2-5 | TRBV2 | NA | CASSLKETQYF | TGTGCCAGCAGTCTTAAAGAGACCCAGTACTTC
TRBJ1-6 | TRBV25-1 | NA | CASSGYDRMGRSPLHF | TGTGCCAGCAGTGGATACGACAGGATGGGCCGTTCACCCCTCCACTTT
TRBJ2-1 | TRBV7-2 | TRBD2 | CASSLQAGQLYNEQFF | TGTGCCAGCAGCTTACAAGCGGGGCAACTCTACAATGAGCAGTTCTTC
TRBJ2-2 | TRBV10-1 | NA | CASRQGNGELFF | TGCGCCAGCAGGCAGGGAAACGGGGAGCTGTTTTTT
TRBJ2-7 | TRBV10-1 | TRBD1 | CASSGTGRHEQYF | TGCGCCAGTTCCGGGACAGGAAGGCACGAGCAGTACTTC
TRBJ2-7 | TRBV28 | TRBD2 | CASGLGTGEQYF | TGTGCCAGCGGACTAGGTACCGGCGAGCAGTACTTC
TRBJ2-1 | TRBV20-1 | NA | CSGDRDNEQFF | TGCAGTGGAGACAGAGACAATGAGCAGTTCTTC
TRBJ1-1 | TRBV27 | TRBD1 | CASSLSWDRLNTEAFF | TGTGCCAGCAGTTTATCGTGGGACAGGTTGAACACTGAAGCTTTCTTT
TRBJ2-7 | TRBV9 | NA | CASSVAPTDTFEEQYF | TGTGCCAGCAGCGTAGCCCCCACGGACACCTTTGAAGAGCAGTACTTC
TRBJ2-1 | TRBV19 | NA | CASSIVSWGGEQFF | TGTGCCAGTAGTATAGTTTCTTGGGGAGGTGAGCAGTTCTTC
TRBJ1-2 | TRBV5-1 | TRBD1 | CATATGGAGGYTF | TGCGCCACCGCGACAGGGGGCGCGGGTGGCTACACCTTC
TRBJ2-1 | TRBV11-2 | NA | CASSHDPSSYNEQFF | TGTGCCAGCAGCCATGACCCTAGCTCCTACAATGAGCAGTTCTTC
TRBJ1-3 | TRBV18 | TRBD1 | CASSPGDRGRNTIYF | TGTGCCAGCTCACCTGGCGACAGGGGGCGAAACACCATATATTTT
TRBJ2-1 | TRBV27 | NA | CASSLGGFPYNEQFF | TGTGCCAGCAGTTTGGGCGGGTTTCCCTACAATGAGCAGTTCTTC
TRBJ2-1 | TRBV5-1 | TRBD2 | CASKPLAGGSYEQFF | TGCGCCTCCAAACCCCTAGCGGGAGGCAGTTATGAGCAGTTCTTC
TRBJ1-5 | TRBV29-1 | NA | CSVVVSGGDQPQHF | TGCAGCGTTGTTGTCAGCGGGGGGGATCAGCCCCAGCATTTT
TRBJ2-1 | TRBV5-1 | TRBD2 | CASSSGLAIPTVYNEQFF | TGCGCCAGCAGCTCTGGACTAGCGATACCCACAGTATACAATGAGCAGTTCTTC
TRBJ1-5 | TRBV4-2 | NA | CASSRDRGTLGNQPQHF | TGTGCCAGCAGCCGGGACCGGGGGACCTTAGGGAATCAGCCCCAGCATTTT
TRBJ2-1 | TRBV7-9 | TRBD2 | CASSRPGTSGGAYNEQFF | TGTGCCAGCAGCCGTCCCGGGACTAGCGGGGGGGCCTACAATGAGCAGTTCTTC
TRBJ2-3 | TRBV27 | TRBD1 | CASSPGTGLGGGTDTQYF | TGTGCCAGCAGTCCCGGGACAGGGCTCGGTGGAGGCACAGATACGCAGTATTTT
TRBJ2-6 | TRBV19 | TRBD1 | CASRDRDSGANVLTF | TGTGCCAGTAGAGACAGGGACTCTGGGGCCAACGTCCTGACTTTC
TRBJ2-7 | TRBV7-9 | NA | CASSSSTGPYEQYF | TGTGCCAGCAGCTCCTCGACAGGACCCTACGAGCAGTACTTC
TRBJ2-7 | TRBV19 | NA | CATEGAYEQYF | TGTGCCACAGAGGGTGCCTACGAGCAGTACTTC
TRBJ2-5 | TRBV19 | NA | CASSLGELLGETQYF | TGTGCCAGTAGTCTTGGGGAGCTTTTGGGAGAGACCCAGTACTTC
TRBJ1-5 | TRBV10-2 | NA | CASSETPGGPGSNQPQHF | TGCGCCAGCAGTGAGACCCCCGGGGGGCCTGGGAGCAATCAGCCCCAGCATTTT
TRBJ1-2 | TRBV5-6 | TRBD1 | CASSLGTGAFNYGYTF | TGTGCCAGCAGCTTGGGGACAGGCGCTTTTAACTATGGCTACACCTTC
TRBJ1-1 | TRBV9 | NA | CASSVGVTSEAFF | TGTGCCAGCAGCGTAGGCGTCACCTCAGAAGCTTTCTTT
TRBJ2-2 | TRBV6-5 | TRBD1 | CASSYPRQGNTGELFF | TGTGCCAGCAGTTACCCTCGACAGGGAAACACCGGGGAGCTGTTTTTT
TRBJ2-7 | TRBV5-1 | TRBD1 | CASRGQEENEQYF | TGCGCCAGCAGGGGACAGGAGGAGAACGAGCAGTACTTC
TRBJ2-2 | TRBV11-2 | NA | CASSSNTRELFF | TGTGCCAGCAGCTCGAACACCAGGGAGCTGTTTTTT
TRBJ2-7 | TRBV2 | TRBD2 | CASLAGTYEQYF | TGTGCCAGCCTAGCGGGCACCTACGAGCAGTACTTC
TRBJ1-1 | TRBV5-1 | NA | CASSLDGHSNTEAFF | TGCGCCAGCAGCTTGGATGGACACTCGAACACTGAAGCTTTCTTT
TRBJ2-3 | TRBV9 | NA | CASSASTGTHVDTQYF | TGTGCCAGCAGCGCCTCTACAGGGACCCACGTAGATACGCAGTATTTT
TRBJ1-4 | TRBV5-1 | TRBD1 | CASSTFTGGAEKLFF | TGCGCCAGCAGCACCTTCACAGGGGGCGCCGAAAAACTGTTTTTT
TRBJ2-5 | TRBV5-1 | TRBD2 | CASSSTSGRAQETQYF | TGCGCCAGCAGCTCTACTAGCGGGAGGGCCCAAGAGACCCAGTACTTC
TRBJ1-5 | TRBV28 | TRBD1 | CASFRQGEGDNQPQHF | TGTGCCTCCTTCAGACAGGGTGAGGGGGACAATCAGCCCCAGCATTTT
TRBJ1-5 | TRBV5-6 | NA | CASSLGAGASNQPQHF | TGTGCCAGCAGCTTGGGGGCAGGGGCTAGCAATCAGCCCCAGCATTTT
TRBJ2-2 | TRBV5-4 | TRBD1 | CAAGQGLTGELFF | TGTGCCGCGGGACAGGGCCTCACCGGGGAGCTGTTTTTT
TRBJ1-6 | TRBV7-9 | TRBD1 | CASSLDRGVYNSPLHF | TGTGCCAGCAGCTTAGACAGGGGCGTGTATAATTCACCCCTCCACTTT
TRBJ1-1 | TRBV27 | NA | CAIFTGTEAFF | TGTGCCATCTTCACAGGGACTGAAGCTTTCTTT
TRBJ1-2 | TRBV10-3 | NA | CAISDHPGSQAYGYTF | TGTGCCATCAGTGACCACCCTGGTTCGCAGGCCTATGGCTACACCTTC